The 14 T cell receptor beta chains below were found in one sample sequenced in a study of identical twins. TCRdb re-derived calls from the 5' RACE reads in MiXCR, one entry per CDR3 protein. The table records roughly 1,500,000 distinct CDR3 sequences, around 33% of them present only once. The source material was cord blood. Receptors were obtained from a newborn girl in good health.

The rearrangement links TRBV19 to TRBJ1-2; TRBD1 agrees at 10 bases. From germline, CDR1 is LNHDA and CDR2 SQIVND (reference sequence). The CDR3 has 14 residues. The ends lost 3 bases at V and 6 bases at J; junction bases unmatched: 4. The CDR3 DNA sequence: TGTGCCAGTAGTATGGACAGGGGGTCTAATGGCTACACCTTC. Encoded protein: CASSMDRGSNGYTF.

The chain has TRBV20-1 and TRBJ2-7, with TRBD2 as a possible D gene (6 bases). CDR3 length equals 13 residues. V shed 0 bases and J shed 6 bases, with 12 bases lying between them. Germline CDR1 is DFQATT and CDR2 is SNEGSKA (reference sequence). As DNA, the CDR3 is TGCAGTGCTAGAGATTCGGGGGTTCCCGAGCAGTACTTC. Encoded protein: CSARDSGVPEQYF.

The rearrangement links TRBV6-7 to TRBJ2-7; 8 bases are a match to TRBD2. TRBV6-7 belongs to the ORF category, with a function that is uncertain. Trimming took 4 bases from V and 5 from J; bases not matched to a gene: 13. CDR3 length equals 16 residues. The CDR3 DNA follows: TGTGCCAGCAGTTCCGACAATAGCGGGACTTTCAACGAGCAGTACTTC. Its translation is CASSSDNSGTFNEQYF.

V usage is TRBV11-2 and J usage is TRBJ2-3; 9 bases map to TRBD2. Looked up from germline, CDR1 is SGHAT and CDR2 is FQNNGV. V trimming: 5 bases; J trimming: 2 bases; junction bases outside the gene matches: 5. The CDR3 length is 15 residues. The CDR3 nucleotides are TGTGCCAGCAGCCACGAGCGGGGGGTCACAGATACGCAGTATTTT. This encodes CASSHERGVTDTQYF.

The chain links TRBV19 to TRBJ2-4; D call uncertain. The J call may be wrong; the DNA end is better matched by TRBJ2-5. The CDR3 has 15 residues. The germline CDR1 and CDR2 sequences are LNHDA and SQIVND (reference sequence). The CDR3 protein is CASSIGLSLRETQYF. The DNA for the CDR3 is TGTGCCAGTAGTATAGGGCTTTCCCTAAGGGAGACCCAGTACTTC.

This clonotype was detected only a few times. V usage is TRBV27 and J usage is TRBJ1-4; weak D call: TRBD1 (6 bases). V gave up 5 bases and J gave up 3 bases, with 16 bases separating them. Germline V lookup: CDR1 MNHEY, CDR2 SMNVEV (reference sequence). The CDR3 extends over 16 amino acids. For the CDR3, the DNA is TGTGCCAGCAGTATCACAGGGACGGGGGCTAATGAAAAACTGTTTTTT. It is translated as CASSITGTGANEKLFF.

This clonotype was detected ten times or more. The chain combines TRBV27 with TRBJ1-2; 8 bases fit TRBD1. Per germline, CDR1 MNHEY and CDR2 SMNVEV (reference sequence). The CDR3 has 13 residues. V lost 3 bases, J lost 7 bases, and 4 bases stayed unmatched. CDR3 in DNA: TGTGCCAGCAGTTTCCGGCAGGGGGCTGGCTACACCTTC. Translating it yields CASSFRQGAGYTF.

This clonotype turned up a few times. This chain links TRBV20-1 with TRBJ2-7, with 8 bases aligning to TRBD1. Germline V gene data show CDR1 as DFQATT and CDR2 as SNEGSKA (reference sequence). V shed 5 bases and J 2 bases; nucleotides not matched to a gene: 8. The length of the CDR3 is 14 residues. This CDR3 is CSAQRGTGPYEQYF. CDR3 nucleotides: TGCAGTGCTCAAAGGGGGACAGGACCCTACGAGCAGTACTTC.

The V and J genes are TRBV4-2 and TRBJ2-1, with 11 bases lining up with TRBD2. CDR1 LGHNA and CDR2 YNFKEQ come from the germline V gene. There are 14 residues in the CDR3. After removal of 4 bases from V and 5 bases from J, the junction contained 1 base not matched to a gene. CDR3 nucleotides: TGTGCCAGCAGCCGTAGCGGGGGGGACAATGAGCAGTTCTTC. This gives the protein CASSRSGGDNEQFF.

The gene calls are TRBV10-3 and TRBJ2-5, with a possible D match to TRBD1 (6 bases). V was pared by 6 bases and J by 2 bases, with 10 bases between. The V gene's germline CDR1 is ENHRY and CDR2 SYGVKD. CDR3 length equals 13 residues. In nucleotides, the CDR3 is TGTGCCATCAGGAAGGGACAACAAGAGACCCAGTACTTC. Translation gives CAIRKGQQETQYF.

This clonotype was seen a few times. The V call is TRBV14, the J call TRBJ2-3; no clear D gene. Germline V lookup: CDR1 SGHDN, CDR2 FVKESK. The CDR3 is made up of 16 amino acids. Trimming stripped 2 bases from V and 0 bases from J, with 12 bases between. The CDR3 DNA reads as TGTGCCAGCAGCCAAAAAATCTCTAGTAGCACAGATACGCAGTATTTT. Residues: CASSQKISSSTDTQYF.

This clonotype was counted only a few times. The V and J genes are TRBV3-1 and TRBJ2-7, with a possible D match to TRBD2 (6 bases). The CDR3 is 16 residues long. V lost 5 bases and J lost 0, with 17 bases in between. Germline CDR1 and CDR2: LGHDT and YNNKEL (reference sequence). The CDR3 DNA reads as TGTGCCAGCAGCATAGCGGCTACTACCTTCTCCTACGAGCAGTACTTC. It specifies CASSIAATTFSYEQYF.

This rearrangement joins TRBV20-1 to TRBJ1-2; TRBD1 aligns across 7 bases. The V gene's germline CDR1 is DFQATT and CDR2 SNEGSKA (reference sequence). This CDR3 contains 14 residues. With 2 bases clipped from V and 4 bases from J, the junction kept 7 bases outside the gene matches. DNA of the CDR3: TGCAGTGCTAGACGGGGCACAGGGGCCTATGGCTACACCTTC. Amino acid sequence: CSARRGTGAYGYTF.

This clonotype showed up just a few times. The V call is TRBV6-4, the J call TRBJ2-7, with 11 bases matching TRBD2. CDR1 MRHNA and CDR2 SNTAGT come from the germline V gene. V was clipped by 2 bases and J by 0 bases; unmatched bases: 12. The CDR3 sequence is 19 residues long. The CDR3 reads CASSDPEPPSGGSSYEQYF. The CDR3 DNA is TGTGCCAGCAGTGACCCCGAACCTCCTAGCGGGGGGAGCTCCTACGAGCAGTACTTC.